The next 28 T cell receptor beta chains were all read from a single sample in a study of blood T cells in healthy people across ages. It was with a sample-barcoded 5' primer and a J-beta primer mix that a second PCR of about 6 to 11 cycles was run. MiXCR, run by TCRdb on the 5' RACE reads, gives a single entry per CDR3 protein. The sample lists around 820,000 distinct CDR3 sequences; more than 20% were seen once. Another study also made use of these data, one on T cells of mothers and their children.

The specimen sequenced was blood. These receptors originate from a boy between 10 and 17 years old in good health.

The chain joins TRBV20-1 to TRBJ2-1, with 8 bases fitting TRBD2. CDR1 and CDR2 (germline): DFQATT, SNEGSKA (reference sequence). This CDR3 is built from 15 residues. V shed 4 bases, J shed 1 base, and the junction held 6 bases outside the gene matches. CDR3 sequence: CSANLAGVSYNEQFF. The CDR3 DNA is TGCAGTGCTAACCTAGCGGGCGTTTCCTACAATGAGCAGTTCTTC.

The chain links TRBV4-3 to TRBJ1-6, with D perhaps TRBD1 (6 bases). The length of the CDR3 is 14 residues. The V and J ends lost 3 bases and 7 bases respectively, with 10 bases between them. Germline CDR1 reads LGHNA; CDR2 reads YSLEER. In DNA form, the CDR3 reads TGCGCCAGCAGCCAGCGGGGGCAAAATTCACCCCTCCACTTT. Its protein product is CASSQRGQNSPLHF.

The chain employs TRBV29-1 and TRBJ2-7; maybe TRBD1 (5 bases). The CDR3 is 11 residues long. Per germline, CDR1 SQVTM and CDR2 ANQGSEA. V was clipped by 6 bases and J by 6 bases, with 12 bases between them. The CDR3 is CSVDRRGEQYF. The CDR3 bases are TGCAGCGTCGACAGAAGGGGCGAGCAGTACTTC.

The V and J genes are TRBV24-1 and TRBJ2-5, with 10 bases matching TRBD2. The J call is in doubt because the DNA end fits TRBJ2-1 better. This CDR3 region has 15 residues. Looked up from germline, CDR1 is KGHDR and CDR2 is SFDVKD. CDR3 sequence: CATSDALAGRNEQFF. The CDR3, as DNA: TGTGCCACCAGTGATGCACTAGCGGGACGAAATGAGCAGTTCTTC.

In this sample, this clonotype turned up a few times. The gene calls are TRBV7-8 and TRBJ2-4; TRBD2 matches at 12 bases. The CDR3 loop spans 19 amino acids. After removal of 3 bases from V and 1 base from J, the junction contained 10 bases not matched to a gene. CDR1 and CDR2 from the germline V gene are SGHVS and FQNEAQ. The CDR3 DNA follows: TGTGCCAGCAGCTTTCTAGCGGGGGGGCCTTTTTCGGCCAAAAACATTCAGTACTTC. Translating it yields CASSFLAGGPFSAKNIQYF.

This clonotype was seen more than once but under ten times. The chain recombines TRBV5-1 with TRBJ2-6; 7 bases map to TRBD1. The V gene end was trimmed by 0 bases and the J gene end by 2 bases; junction bases not matched to a gene: 8. This CDR3 is 18 amino acids long. Germline-derived CDR1 and CDR2 are SGHRS and YFSETQ. CDR3 coding DNA: TGCGCCAGCAGCTTGGGAGGGGGCGACAATACTGGGGCCAACGTCCTGACTTTC. Residues: CASSLGGGDNTGANVLTF.

This clonotype was recorded a few times. Its ends do not fully match the called genes, so a read error is possible. The V and J genes are TRBV9 and TRBJ2-2, with a tentative D call TRBD2 (5 bases). The CDR3 is 15 residues long. The V gene's germline CDR1 is SGDLS and CDR2 YYNGEE. In DNA, the CDR3 is TGTGCCTGCAGCGTAGAGGGCTCGGCGACCGGGGAGCTGTTTTTT. This codes for CACSVEGSATGELFF.

The V gene is TRBV6-2 or TRBV6-3, the J gene TRBJ2-1, with D unresolved. Germline CDR1 is MNHEY and CDR2 is SVGEGT. Trimming stripped 10 bases from V and 1 base from J, with 5 bases between. The CDR3 length is 11 residues. The chain's CDR3 is CATLSYNEQFF. CDR3 DNA: TGTGCCACCTTATCCTACAATGAGCAGTTCTTC.

Only a few counts were recorded for this clonotype. The conserved phenylalanine or tryptophan is not found at the CDR3 terminus, so this likely reflects a read error. The chain carries TRBV28 and TRBJ1-4, with D unclear. Germline CDR1 MDHEN, CDR2 SYDVKM. This CDR3 is built from 14 residues. V shed 6 bases and J shed 0 bases, with 8 bases lying between them. The CDR3 spells CASSFVATNEKLFS. CDR3 in DNA: TGTGCCAGCAGCTTCGTTGCAACTAATGAAAAACTGTTTTCT.

This clonotype has a handful of counts. J is TRBJ2-1 and V is TRBV6-2 or TRBV6-3, with D unclear. V lost 8 bases and J 0 bases, leaving 20 bases between the germline ends. The CDR3 is 17 amino acids. CDR1 is MNHEY and CDR2 is SVGEGT in the germline V gene. The CDR3 coding sequence is TGTGCCAGCCGTCTACCTGCAAAAAGTTACTCCTACAATGAGCAGTTCTTC. The encoded protein is CASRLPAKSYSYNEQFF.

CDR3 in amino acids: CSARLFGDRGSYEQYF. CDR3 DNA sequence: TGCAGTGCTAGATTGTTCGGGGACAGGGGTTCCTACGAGCAGTACTTC. V is TRBV20-1 and J is TRBJ2-7; 10 bases agree with TRBD1. Germline assignment: CDR1 DFQATT and CDR2 SNEGSKA (reference sequence). The CDR3 has 16 residues. J was trimmed by 1 base and V by 2 bases; bases with no gene match: 8.

This clonotype was counted a single time. This chain joins TRBV28 and TRBJ2-7; TRBD2 matches at 7 bases. In germline, CDR1 is MDHEN, CDR2 SYDVKM. Trimming took 3 bases from V and 4 from J; bases not matched to a gene: 15. The CDR3 loop spans 17 amino acids. In nucleotides, the CDR3 is TGTGCCAGCAGTTTCCGGAGCGGGGCTCACTTGGTGTACGAGCAGTACTTC. As protein: CASSFRSGAHLVYEQYF.

The chain couples TRBV7-2 to TRBJ2-6; no reliable D call. Trimming removed 5 bases from V and 4 bases from J, with 18 bases in between. Germline V gene sequence: CDR1 SGHTA, CDR2 FQGNSA. CDR3 length equals 17 residues. CDR3 amino acids: CASSLDGRYTGANVLTF. The DNA for the CDR3 is TGTGCCAGCAGCCTCGACGGGCGATATACCGGGGCCAACGTCCTGACTTTC.

The rearrangement joins TRBV28 to TRBJ2-7, with 9 bases fitting TRBD1. Germline V gene lookup returns CDR1 MDHEN and CDR2 SYDVKM. Unmatched junction bases numbered 12, after V lost 7 bases and J lost 5 bases. The CDR3 extends over 15 amino acids. CDR3 bases: TGTGCCAGCATCTTCCGGGGGACAGGGAACCACGAGCAGTACTTC. This translates into CASIFRGTGNHEQYF.

V is TRBV20-1 and J is TRBJ2-7; possibly TRBD2 for D (5 bases). The CDR3 extends over 14 amino acids. Germline V lookup: CDR1 DFQATT, CDR2 SNEGSKA (reference sequence). V lost 6 bases to trimming and J lost 1 base, with 16 bases between them. The CDR3 loop is CSAKAEGVSYEQYF. The CDR3 nucleotides are TGCAGTGCCAAGGCCGAGGGAGTGTCCTACGAGCAGTACTTC.

This chain links TRBV5-1 with TRBJ2-2; D gene unclear. CDR1 and CDR2 (germline): SGHRS, YFSETQ. The V and J ends lost 5 bases and 3 bases respectively, with 17 bases between them. The CDR3 length is 16 residues. The CDR3 spells CASSYDRGGYTGELFF. The CDR3, as DNA: TGCGCCAGCAGTTACGACCGCGGTGGATACACCGGGGAGCTGTTTTTT.

This clonotype came up a few times. This sequence joins TRBV7-3 and TRBJ2-1, with D possibly TRBD1 on 5 matching bases. The last part of the DNA fits TRBJ2-5 better; the J call may be wrong. The CDR3 is 18 amino acids. Germline lookup yields CDR1 SGHTA and CDR2 FQGTGA. CDR3 amino acids: CASIHQPKIARAERPQYF. CDR3 nucleotide sequence: TGTGCCAGCATCCACCAGCCTAAAATTGCCAGGGCCGAACGCCCCCAGTACTTC.

V gene TRBV4-1 combines with J gene TRBJ1-1; D might be TRBD1 (6 bases). This CDR3 comprises 15 residues. V shed 4 bases and J shed 3 bases, with 15 bases lying between them. Germline loops: CDR1 MGHRA, CDR2 YSYEKL. Written as DNA, the CDR3 is TGCGCCAGCAGCCCCCTTGGGGACAAAGACACTGAAGCTTTCTTT. The encoded protein is CASSPLGDKDTEAFF.

V and J are TRBV7-9 and TRBJ1-1; D gene unclear. The V gene's germline CDR1 is SEHNR and CDR2 FQNEAQ (reference sequence). V was cut by 4 bases and J by 8 bases, with 5 bases left in between. This CDR3 region has 10 residues. Here the CDR3 DNA reads TGTGCCAGCAGCTGGCAAGAAGCTTTCTTT. Translating gives CASSWQEAFF.

V is TRBV6-1 and J is TRBJ1-2, with D possibly matching TRBD1 (6 bases). The germline CDR1 and CDR2 sequences are MNHNS and SASEGT. Trimming took 0 bases from V and 8 from J, leaving 16 bases between them. The CDR3 runs to 15 residues. Written as DNA, the CDR3 is TGTGCCAGCAGTGAAGCCACGGGCAGGGGAGACGGCTACACCTTC. As protein: CASSEATGRGDGYTF.

This clonotype was detected many times. This chain connects TRBV20-1 to TRBJ2-4, with a tentative D call TRBD2 (5 bases). V lost 3 bases and J lost 6, with 15 bases in between. The CDR3 is 14 residues long. Germline V CDR1 and CDR2: DFQATT, SNEGSKA (reference sequence). The CDR3 here is CSARRVGLGNIQYF. CDR3 in DNA: TGCAGTGCTAGGCGGGTCGGACTCGGAAACATTCAGTACTTC.

This clonotype was counted only a few times. V and J are TRBV29-1 and TRBJ1-1, with D maybe TRBD1 (5 bases). CDR1 and CDR2 from the germline V gene are SQVTM and ANQGSEA. The length of the CDR3 is 11 residues. V was clipped by 6 bases and J by 5 bases, with 10 bases between them. The CDR3 nucleotides read TGCAGCGTGTCAGGGCGGACTGAAGCTTTCTTT. Amino acid sequence: CSVSGRTEAFF.

The chain uses TRBV27 and TRBJ2-7; D ambiguous. CDR3 length: 13 amino acids. V lost 6 bases, J lost 3 bases, and 12 bases lay in between. Per germline, CDR1 MNHEY and CDR2 SMNVEV (reference sequence). CDR3 sequence: CASRLGSNYEQYF. For the CDR3, the DNA is TGTGCCAGCAGGTTAGGCAGCAACTACGAGCAGTACTTC.

The rearrangement uses TRBV7-9 and TRBJ2-1; the match to TRBD2 covers 8 bases. Germline loops: CDR1 SEHNR, CDR2 FQNEAQ (reference sequence). This CDR3 is built from 14 residues. Trimming took 7 bases from V and 2 from J; bases not matched to a gene: 4. The CDR3 DNA follows: TGTGCCAGCAACCAGCGGGAGCCCTACAATGAGCAGTTCTTC. Its protein is CASNQREPYNEQFF.

The sample holds a few counts of this clonotype. The junction and the germline gene differ at one end; a read error may be behind it. This sequence joins TRBV5-1 and TRBJ1-1; D is unresolved. The CDR3 sequence is 14 residues long. Germline V gives CDR1 SGHRS, CDR2 YFSETQ. DNA for the CDR3: TGCGCCAGCGGCTTGAAGGCCAGTGAAACTGAAGCTTTCTTT. It specifies CASGLKASETEAFF.

This clonotype was detected once. This rearrangement joins TRBV20-1 to TRBJ1-3; perhaps TRBD1 as D (5 bases). The CDR3 is made up of 11 amino acids. Trimming removed 5 bases at V and 11 bases at J, with 13 bases between. Germline lookup yields CDR1 DFQATT and CDR2 SNEGSKA (reference sequence). The CDR3 DNA reads TGCAGTGCTCTCTTCGGGGACGCCATATATTTT. Residues: CSALFGDAIYF.

The V call is TRBV20-1, the J call TRBJ1-2; D call uncertain. The germline V gene encodes CDR1 DFQATT and CDR2 SNEGSKA (reference sequence). The CDR3 extends over 11 amino acids. Trimming stripped 5 bases from V and 5 bases from J, with 9 bases between. The CDR3 DNA reads as TGCAGTGCTCCTAAACCGTATGGCTACACCTTC. Protein product: CSAPKPYGYTF.

This sequence joins TRBV7-6 and TRBJ2-7, with 10 nucleotides matching TRBD1. The CDR3 consists of 16 residues. V lost 5 bases, J lost 1 base, and 8 bases stayed unmatched. Looked up from germline, CDR1 is SGHVS and CDR2 is FNYEAQ. In DNA, the CDR3 is TGTGCCAGCAGCCCCTACGACAGGGGGCTTTCCTACGAGCAGTACTTC. Amino acid sequence: CASSPYDRGLSYEQYF.